One T cell receptor beta chain is described in this entry. As yet, its antigen is unknown. The data stem from a study of a mutant IDH1 vaccine in newly diagnosed glioma. Study context: The therapy given earlier, which was standard therapy, consisted of radiotherapy, temozolomide, or both, and most of the patients received both.

Germline CDR1 reads SGDLS; CDR2 reads YYNGEE. The CDR3 runs 14 residues. V dropped 4 bases and J dropped 2; count of bases not matched to a gene: 5. Sequencing was performed with immunoSEQ multiplex PCR; in TCRdb, only in-frame clones are kept and a portion is missing. The data show 50,000 or so clones, around four fifths seen once. Study findings and constraints: It seemed that pseudoprogression was not linked to changes in the top peripheral T cell clonotypes.

Time point here: week 5, during vaccination. Mutant IDH1 20-mer peptide, at 300 ug, made up each vaccine dose, with topical imiquimod. Patients carried new grade 3 or 4 IDH1-mutant astrocytomas lacking nuclear ATRX. The chain employs TRBV9 and TRBJ2-7; 8 nucleotides agree with TRBD2. The specimen was PBMCs, collected from a glioma patient whose treatment included an IDH1 peptide vaccine. The TCR was taken from a woman aged 40 to 55 with glioma. CDR3: CASSPGGEPYEQYF. The CDR3 coding sequence is TGTGCCAGCAGCCCCGGGGGGGAACCCTACGAGCAGTACTTC.